Following are 29 T cell receptor beta chains from one sample sequenced in a study of OX40 agonist ivuxolimab in advanced cancers. Profiling relied on immunoSEQ multiplex PCR, and the TCRdb table lists in-frame clones only, not all of them. Of around 150,000 clones listed, 90% to 95% are singletons. The sample here was CD4+ or CD8+ T cells sorted from blood, taken in a trial of the OX40 agonist ivuxolimab. These receptors came from an adult with an advanced solid tumor such as melanoma, head and neck, liver or kidney cancer.

V is TRBV5-6 and J is TRBJ2-7; D remains ambiguous. The CDR3 has 15 amino acids. Trimming shortened V by 2 bases and J by 1 base, and 13 bases separated the two germline ends. Germline values: CDR1 SGHDT, CDR2 YYEEEE. The CDR3 loop is CASSLHPMGSYEQYF. In DNA, the CDR3 is TGTGCCAGCAGCTTACACCCGATGGGGTCCTACGAGCAGTACTTC.

The V call is TRBV9, the J call TRBJ2-7; D might be TRBD1 (6 bases). Trimming took 3 bases from V and 0 from J, leaving 16 bases between them. This CDR3 is 16 amino acids long. Germline V CDR1 and CDR2: SGDLS, YYNGEE. Here the CDR3 reads CASSAFPGDVSYEQYF. The CDR3, as DNA: TGTGCCAGCAGCGCCTTCCCAGGGGACGTCTCCTACGAGCAGTACTTC.

This rearrangement joins TRBV9 to TRBJ2-5; 8 bases line up with TRBD2. This CDR3 is 15 amino acids long. V gave up 4 bases and J gave up 1 base; unmatched junction bases: 6. The germline gives CDR1 SGDLS, CDR2 YYNGEE. CDR3 sequence reads: CASSPLAGPQETQYF. The CDR3 DNA reads as TGTGCCAGCAGCCCTTTAGCGGGGCCCCAAGAGACCCAGTACTTC.

This sequence joins TRBV5-1 and TRBJ1-2, with 9 bases that match TRBD1. Germline V gives CDR1 SGHRS, CDR2 YFSETQ. The length of the CDR3 is 15 residues. After removal of 4 bases from V and 2 bases from J, the junction contained 6 bases not matched to a gene. The CDR3 spells CASSGWDRENYGYTF. The DNA for the CDR3 is TGCGCCAGCAGCGGCTGGGACAGGGAGAACTATGGCTACACCTTC.

V usage is TRBV5-5 and J usage is TRBJ1-1; D gene unclear. The CDR3 is 12 amino acids. The V gene's germline CDR1 is SGHKS and CDR2 YYEKEE (reference sequence). V was shortened by 5 bases and J by 1 base, with 6 bases between the two germline ends. CDR3 protein: CASRTGNTEAFF. Written as DNA, the CDR3 is TGTGCCAGCAGGACGGGGAACACTGAAGCTTTCTTT.

This chain uses TRBV7-9 with TRBJ2-2; unclear D gene. V was shortened by 2 bases and J by 1 base, with 14 bases between the two germline ends. This CDR3 has 17 amino acids. CDR1 is SEHNR and CDR2 is FQNEAQ in the germline V gene (reference sequence). The CDR3 spells CASSLNKVSLNTGELFF. As DNA, the CDR3 is TGTGCCAGCAGCTTAAATAAGGTCTCGTTGAACACCGGGGAGCTGTTTTTT.

This clone has a single count. The chain combines TRBV7-7 with TRBJ1-4, with D tentatively TRBD1 (6 bases). The CDR3 is made up of 14 amino acids. Germline CDR1 reads SSHAT; CDR2 reads FNYEAQ (reference sequence). The V end lost 1 base, the J end lost 6 bases, and 9 bases lay between the germline ends. CDR3 nucleotide sequence: TGTGCCAGCAGCTTAGGGTACAGGGATGAAAAACTGTTTTTT. It is translated as CASSLGYRDEKLFF.

The chain has TRBV19 and TRBJ2-6, with a possible D match to TRBD1 (5 bases). V lost 5 bases and J 0 bases, leaving 8 bases between the germline ends. Germline CDR1 LNHDA, CDR2 SQIVND (reference sequence). The CDR3 consists of 15 residues. DNA for the CDR3: TGTGCCAGTAGTTACAGGAGCTCTGGGGCCAACGTCCTGACTTTC. Its protein product is CASSYRSSGANVLTF.

J is TRBJ2-6 and V is TRBV12-5; no reliable D call. V shed 7 bases and J shed 0 bases, with 19 bases lying between them. The germline V gene encodes CDR1 LGHNT and CDR2 FRNRAP. The CDR3 contains 18 residues. The CDR3 coding sequence is TGTGCTAGTGCCCTAAGAACATTATACTTCTCTGGGGCCAACGTCCTGACTTTC. Its translation: CASALRTLYFSGANVLTF. Complete variable domain (other parts from reference TRBV12-5 and TRBJ2-6): DARVTQTPRHKVTEMGQEVTMRCQPILGHNTVFWYRQTMMQGLELLAYFRNRAPLDDSGMPKDRFSAEMPDATLATLKIQPSEPRDSAVYFCASALRTLYFSGANVLTFGAGSRLTVL.

The V gene is TRBV5-1, the J gene TRBJ1-6, with D hard to call. Germline CDR1 is SGHRS and CDR2 is YFSETQ. Trimming took 3 bases from V and 2 from J, leaving 3 bases between them. The CDR3 is 13 residues long. CDR3 bases: TGCGCCAGCAGCTCGACCTATAATTCACCCCTCCACTTT. Protein sequence: CASSSTYNSPLHF.

This sequence joins TRBV6-1 and TRBJ1-2, with 9 bases that match TRBD1. This CDR3 is built from 15 residues. Germline loops: CDR1 MNHNS, CDR2 SASEGT. V dropped 4 bases and J dropped 4; count of bases not matched to a gene: 7. The CDR3 reads CASSGRDRGVYGYTF. The CDR3 DNA follows: TGTGCCAGCAGTGGGAGAGACAGGGGGGTCTATGGCTACACCTTC.

The rearrangement uses TRBV6-4 and TRBJ2-1, with TRBD2 identical over 7 bases. Germline V gene data show CDR1 as MRHNA and CDR2 as SNTAGT. CDR3 length: 16 amino acids. Trimming cost V 10 bases and J 7 bases; bases outside gene matches: 19. CDR3 loop: CAIRPLWDYPNNEQFF. The CDR3 DNA sequence: TGTGCCATCCGCCCCCTCTGGGACTACCCAAATAATGAGCAGTTCTTC.

The chain carries TRBV7-2 and TRBJ2-3; D call uncertain. V was pared by 1 base and J by 6 bases, with 8 bases between. This CDR3 region has 13 residues. CDR1 is SGHTA and CDR2 is FQGNSA in the germline V gene. For the CDR3, the DNA is TGTGCCAGCAGCTTAGTGGCGGAGGATACGCAGTATTTT. Residues: CASSLVAEDTQYF.

This sequence joins TRBV2 and TRBJ1-5; D is undetermined. V was trimmed by 2 bases and J by 1 base, leaving 9 bases between them. The CDR3 runs 15 residues. CDR1 and CDR2 from the germline V gene are SNHLY and FYNNEI. In nucleotides, the CDR3 is TGTGCCAGCAGTGAATCACACTACAGCAATCAGCCCCAGCATTTT. This sequence encodes CASSESHYSNQPQHF.

This rearrangement joins TRBV11-2 to TRBJ2-7; 9 bases map to TRBD1. Germline V CDR1 and CDR2: SGHAT, FQNNGV. Germline trimming cut 5 bases from V and 5 bases from J; bases unmatched to any gene: 1. This CDR3 is 12 amino acids long. The CDR3 loop reads CASSRTGDEQYF. The CDR3 DNA sequence: TGTGCCAGCAGCAGGACAGGGGACGAGCAGTACTTC.

The CDR3 is CASSRKGGNYGYTF. The CDR3 nucleotides are TGTGCCAGCAGTCGGAAGGGAGGGAACTATGGCTACACCTTC. This chain connects TRBV28 to TRBJ1-2; D gene uncertain. V was trimmed by 5 bases and J by 2 bases, leaving 12 bases between them. This CDR3 spans 14 amino acids. Looked up from germline, CDR1 is MDHEN and CDR2 is SYDVKM.

The chain employs TRBV14 and TRBJ1-5; TRBD1 matches 12 bases. Germline CDR1 reads SGHDN; CDR2 reads FVKESK. This CDR3 contains 18 residues. Trimming cost V 3 bases and J 4 bases; bases outside gene matches: 10. In DNA, the CDR3 is TGTGCCAGCAGCCACCGGGACAGGGGGCGAAGTCCTAATCAGCCCCAGCATTTT. This encodes CASSHRDRGRSPNQPQHF.

Here the CDR3 DNA reads TGTGCCAGCAGCCCCCGGGGGGGTCCGTATAGCAATCAGCCCCAGCATTTT. It codes for CASSPRGGPYSNQPQHF. The chain uses TRBV7-2 and TRBJ1-5, with D perhaps TRBD1 (5 bases). The CDR3 totals 17 residues. CDR1 and CDR2 from the germline V gene are SGHTA and FQGNSA. V was pared by 5 bases and J by 0 bases, with 17 bases between.

The chain carries TRBV28 and TRBJ1-5; D remains unclear. The CDR3 totals 15 residues. The V gene lost 6 bases and the J gene lost 4 bases, with 16 bases spanning the gap. The V gene's germline CDR1 is MDHEN and CDR2 SYDVKM. CDR3: CASRKRGSLNQPQHF. The CDR3 DNA sequence: TGTGCCAGCAGAAAGCGAGGGAGTCTTAATCAGCCCCAGCATTTT. The full variable domain, rest sourced from reference TRBV28 and TRBJ1-5, is DVKVTQSSRYLVKRTGEKVFLECVQDMDHENMFWYRQDPGLGLRLIYFSYDVKMKEKGDIPEGYSVSREKKERFSLILESASTNQTSMYLCASRKRGSLNQPQHFGDGTRLSIL.

The chain is built from TRBV11-3 and TRBJ1-1; D is undetermined. The CDR3 totals 14 residues. Germline V gene lookup returns CDR1 SGHNT and CDR2 YENEEA. Between the trimmed V and J ends, which lost 1 base and 1 base, there was a span of 7 bases. In nucleotides, the CDR3 is TGTGCCAGCAGCTTAGGGGGTGGGAACACTGAAGCTTTCTTT. It codes for CASSLGGGNTEAFF.

The rearrangement uses TRBV6-4 and TRBJ2-1, with D maybe TRBD2 (6 bases). The germline gives CDR1 MRHNA, CDR2 SNTAGT. V gave up 6 bases and J gave up 0 bases, with 12 bases separating them. The CDR3 sequence is 15 residues long. DNA for the CDR3: TGTGCCAGCAGACTAGCCGACAGCTCCTACAATGAGCAGTTCTTC. Encoded protein: CASRLADSSYNEQFF.

The CDR3 nucleotides read TGTGCCAGCAGTCTAACAGTTAGCAATCAGCCCCAGCATTTT. This gives the protein CASSLTVSNQPQHF. The chain carries TRBV7-2 and TRBJ1-5; D is undetermined. From germline, CDR1 is SGHTA and CDR2 FQGNSA. V gave up 6 bases and J gave up 0 bases, with 9 bases separating them. The CDR3 has 14 amino acids.

The chain links TRBV19 to TRBJ1-2; D is unclear. The CDR3 is 12 amino acids. Germline assignment: CDR1 LNHDA and CDR2 SQIVND (reference sequence). The V and J ends lost 4 bases and 2 bases respectively, with 5 bases between them. The CDR3 here is CASSNPNYGYTF. The CDR3 DNA sequence: TGTGCCAGTAGTAACCCGAACTATGGCTACACCTTC.

The chain uses TRBV11-2 and TRBJ2-2; D possibly corresponds to TRBD1 (5 bases). This CDR3 spans 16 amino acids. V shed 2 bases and J shed 0 bases, with 10 bases lying between them. Germline CDR1 is SGHAT and CDR2 is FQNNGV. CDR3 coding DNA: TGTGCCAGCAGCTTAAGGCGGACAACGAACACCGGGGAGCTGTTTTTT. Amino acid sequence: CASSLRRTTNTGELFF.

The chain joins TRBV7-2 to TRBJ1-5; D remains ambiguous. The CDR3 totals 13 residues. From germline, CDR1 is SGHTA and CDR2 FQGNSA. Trimming shortened V by 4 bases and J by 3 bases, and 7 bases separated the two germline ends. The CDR3 protein is CASSSRTNQPQHF. The CDR3, as DNA: TGTGCCAGCAGCTCACGAACCAATCAGCCCCAGCATTTT.

The chain carries TRBV2 and TRBJ2-1; TRBD1 aligns across 10 bases. V shed 9 bases, J shed 2 bases, and the junction held 4 bases outside the gene matches. There are 14 residues in the CDR3. Germline V lookup: CDR1 SNHLY, CDR2 FYNNEI. The CDR3 nucleotides are TGTGCCAGTTGGACAGGGGGTACCTACAATGAGCAGTTCTTC. Translation gives CASWTGGTYNEQFF. The full variable domain, its missing parts supplied by reference TRBV2 and TRBJ2-1, is EPEVTQTPSHQVTQMGQEVILRCVPISNHLYFYWYRQILGQKVEFLVSFYNNEISEKSEIFDDQFSVERPDGSNFTLKIRSTKLEDSAMYFCASWTGGTYNEQFFGPGTRLTVL.

The chain is built from TRBV11-2 and TRBJ2-4, with D unresolved. CDR3 length equals 16 residues. Deletions cut 2 bases from V and 7 bases from J, with 18 bases between. Germline V gene lookup returns CDR1 SGHAT and CDR2 FQNNGV. CDR3: CASSLNGPAPRNIQYF. The CDR3 DNA is TGTGCCAGCAGCTTAAATGGGCCGGCCCCAAGGAACATTCAGTACTTC. Combining the CDR3 with reference TRBV11-2 and TRBJ2-4 gives the whole variable domain EAGVAQSPRYKIIEKRQSVAFWCNPISGHATLYWYQQILGQGPKLLIQFQNNGVVDDSQLPKDRFSAERLKGVDSTLKIQPAKLEDSAVYLCASSLNGPAPRNIQYFGAGTRLSVL.

This chain links TRBV23-1 with TRBJ2-5; 9 bases align to TRBD2. TRBV23-1 is an ORF for which the function is uncertain. With 2 bases clipped from V and 5 bases from J, the junction kept 12 bases outside the gene matches. The CDR3 sequence is 17 residues long. The CDR3 sequence is CASSQRSPSGRRETQYF. The DNA for the CDR3 is TGCGCCAGCAGTCAACGATCCCCCAGCGGGAGGAGGGAGACCCAGTACTTC.

This clone was recorded only once. The chain is built from TRBV30 and TRBJ1-3; the D gene is possibly TRBD1 (5 bases). The CDR3 spans 17 residues. Germline-derived CDR1 and CDR2 are GTSNPN and SVGIG (reference sequence). With 7 bases removed from V and 0 bases from J, the gap between germline ends came to 22 bases. The CDR3 spells CALKSGGAWYSGNTIYF. CDR3 DNA sequence: TGTGCCTTAAAAAGTGGAGGGGCGTGGTACTCTGGAAACACCATATATTTT. Drawing the rest from reference TRBV30 and TRBJ1-3, the complete variable domain is SQTIHQWPATLVQPVGSPLSLECTVEGTSNPNLYWYRQAAGRGLQLLFYSVGIGQISSEVPQNLSASRPQDRQFILSSKKLLLSDSGFYLCALKSGGAWYSGNTIYFGEGSWLTVV.